Here is one T cell receptor beta chain with its context. The antigen remains unidentified. The same CDR3 is also encoded by other DNA sequences in this sample. The data were obtained in a study of cytomegalovirus exposure and HLA in healthy donors. Use of 60 Vbeta and 13 Jbeta primers characterized the PCR. Sequenced by immunoSEQ multiplex PCR; TCRdb stores in-frame clones only, minus some. The data hold fewer than 250,000 clones, with under 85% observed a single time. With 0 bases removed from V and 0 bases from J, the gap between germline ends came to 5 bases. Germline V gene data show CDR1 as SGHRS and CDR2 as YFSETQ. This CDR3 is 14 amino acids long. Overall study findings and caveats: Later analysis showed most CMV-associated TCR beta chains appearing HLA-restricted.

Material for sequencing was PBMCs. This chain links TRBV5-1 with TRBJ2-3, with no clear D. The clonotype originates from a woman in her fifties or sixties in good health and CMV-seropositive. The CDR3 sequence: CASSLVQSTDTQYF. CDR3 bases: TGCGCCAGCAGCTTGGTCCAGAGCACAGATACGCAGTATTTT.